This T cell receptor (beta chain) was observed in a study of beta chain features in type 1 diabetes. Whole-study findings and limits: Type 1 diabetes patients showed a moderate but significant shortening of TCRB CDR3s in all four CD4+ subsets.

Germline CDR1 is SGHVS and CDR2 is FNYEAQ. The V gene lost 3 bases and the J gene lost 7 bases, with 7 bases spanning the gap. The CDR3 is made up of 12 amino acids. Expressed TCRB transcripts were sequenced because the entire RNA isolate underwent reverse transcription. TCRdb's copy holds only in-frame clones and misses some; the assay was immunoSEQ multiplex PCR. The table shows around 500,000 clones, with about an eighth occurring only once. A note on this clone: Its specificity is unknown.

Source material: naive CD4+ T cells from blood. The origin of this receptor is a woman aged 18-29 years in good health. The gene calls are TRBV7-6 and TRBJ1-5; D might be TRBD1 (5 bases). CDR3 protein: CASSFRGQPQHF. CDR3 in DNA: TGTGCCAGCAGCTTCCGGGGGCAGCCCCAGCATTTT.